The 13 T cell receptor beta chains below were found in one sample sequenced in a study of cytomegalovirus exposure and HLA in healthy donors. The PCR had 60 Vbeta and 13 Jbeta primers. Clones were sequenced by immunoSEQ multiplex PCR, and TCRdb holds only the in-frame ones, with some missing. The sample table sets out fewer than 130,000 clones. Input material: PBMCs. The receptors shown here come from a man in his forties or fifties in good health and CMV-seronegative.

The chain is built from TRBV19 and TRBJ2-1, with 9 bases matching TRBD2. Germline trimming cut 9 bases from V and 5 bases from J; bases unmatched to any gene: 5. The CDR3 extends over 13 amino acids. Looked up from germline, CDR1 is LNHDA and CDR2 is SQIVND (reference sequence). Written as DNA, the CDR3 is TGTGCCAGCTCTAGCGGGAACGACAATGAGCAGTTCTTC. Translating it yields CASSSGNDNEQFF.

This CDR3 reads CASTEGWSNEQFF. The CDR3 DNA reads as TGCGCCAGCACCGAGGGTTGGAGCAATGAGCAGTTCTTC. The V gene is TRBV5-1, the J gene TRBJ2-1; D is perhaps TRBD2 (5 bases). Germline CDR1 is SGHRS and CDR2 is YFSETQ. The V end lost 6 bases, the J end lost 6 bases, and 13 bases lay between the germline ends. CDR3 length equals 13 residues.

This chain uses TRBV19 with TRBJ1-5, with a weak D call TRBD1 (5 bases). The CDR3 contains 14 residues. Germline V lookup: CDR1 LNHDA, CDR2 SQIVND (reference sequence). The V end lost 0 bases, the J end lost 6 bases, and 9 bases lay between the germline ends. The CDR3 is CASSIEAGPQPQHF. CDR3 sequence (DNA): TGTGCCAGTAGTATAGAGGCAGGGCCTCAGCCCCAGCATTTT.

The rearrangement uses TRBV19 and TRBJ2-2; D call uncertain. The CDR3 is 13 amino acids. V was shortened by 3 bases and J by 6 bases, with 8 bases between the two germline ends. In germline, CDR1 is LNHDA, CDR2 SQIVND (reference sequence). The DNA for the CDR3 is TGTGCCAGTAGTATTTTTGAGGCCGGGGAGCTGTTTTTT. Its translation is CASSIFEAGELFF. Full variable domain (remainder filled in from reference TRBV19 and TRBJ2-2): DGGITQSPKYLFRKEGQNVTLSCEQNLNHDAMYWYRQDPGQGLRLIYYSQIVNDFQKGDIAEGYSVSREKKESFPLTVTSAQKNPTAFYLCASSIFEAGELFFGEGSRLTVL.

Here the CDR3 DNA reads TGTGCTAGTGGTTTGCTGGACAGGGACACTGAAGCTTTCTTT. This codes for CASGLLDRDTEAFF. The chain carries TRBV12-5 and TRBJ1-1, with 8 bases fitting TRBD1. Trimming took 2 bases from V and 3 from J; bases not matched to a gene: 2. Germline loops: CDR1 LGHNT, CDR2 FRNRAP. CDR3 length: 14 residues.

V usage is TRBV7-9 and J usage is TRBJ2-1, with 9 bases identical to TRBD2. Germline CDR1 SEHNR, CDR2 FQNEAQ (reference sequence). V gave up 3 bases and J gave up 2 bases; unmatched junction bases: 2. The CDR3 runs 15 residues. The CDR3 nucleotides read TGTGCCAGCAGCTTGGCGGGAGGGCCCTACAATGAGCAGTTCTTC. This gives the protein CASSLAGGPYNEQFF.

The chain links TRBV19 to TRBJ1-1, with 9 bases matching TRBD1. V shed 6 bases and J 4 bases; nucleotides not matched to a gene: 12. CDR3 length: 16 amino acids. The germline gives CDR1 LNHDA, CDR2 SQIVND (reference sequence). CDR3 DNA sequence: TGTGCCAGTAGAAAGGACAGGGGCTTTGGTGGCACTGAAGCTTTCTTT. Its translation is CASRKDRGFGGTEAFF.

The chain recombines TRBV5-1 with TRBJ1-1; D unresolved. The germline gives CDR1 SGHRS, CDR2 YFSETQ. The CDR3 is made up of 15 amino acids. Trimming took 0 bases from V and 5 from J, leaving 14 bases between them. CDR3 region: CASSLEPFGETEAFF. The CDR3 DNA sequence: TGCGCCAGCAGCTTGGAACCATTCGGGGAAACTGAAGCTTTCTTT.

This chain connects TRBV18 to TRBJ2-6, with D possibly matching TRBD1 (6 bases). V was cut by 3 bases and J by 0 bases, with 12 bases left in between. The CDR3 sequence is 17 residues long. Germline V lookup: CDR1 KGHSH, CDR2 LQKENI. The CDR3: CASSPFAGASGANVLTF. In DNA, the CDR3 is TGTGCCAGCTCACCCTTTGCAGGGGCCTCTGGGGCCAACGTCCTGACTTTC.

The chain recombines TRBV6-1 with TRBJ1-2, with a possible D match to TRBD1 (6 bases). From germline, CDR1 is MNHNS and CDR2 SASEGT. Trimming shortened V by 7 bases and J by 4 bases, and 16 bases separated the two germline ends. The CDR3 spans 14 residues. The CDR3 protein is CASTPGHAIYGYTF. The CDR3, as DNA: TGTGCCAGCACCCCGGGACACGCAATCTATGGCTACACCTTC.

The V call is TRBV11-3, the J call TRBJ1-5; 7 nucleotides align to TRBD1. This CDR3 spans 16 amino acids. Germline trimming cut 5 bases from V and 0 bases from J; bases unmatched to any gene: 7. Germline-derived CDR1 and CDR2 are SGHNT and YENEEA. CDR3: CASSPRRQGSNQPQHF. CDR3 coding DNA: TGTGCCAGCAGCCCCAGAAGACAGGGTAGCAATCAGCCCCAGCATTTT.

The chain uses TRBV6-5 and TRBJ2-3, with 9 nucleotides matching TRBD2. The CDR3 covers 15 residues. With V trimmed by 6 bases and J by 2 bases, 6 bases remained unmatched. The V gene's germline CDR1 is MNHEY and CDR2 SVGAGI. CDR3: CASRSPSGATDTQYF. Written as DNA, the CDR3 is TGTGCCAGCAGGTCCCCTAGCGGGGCCACAGATACGCAGTATTTT.

The chain joins TRBV5-4 to TRBJ2-3, with a possible D match to TRBD1 (7 bases). Germline V CDR1 and CDR2: SGHNT, YYREEE (reference sequence). This CDR3 has 15 residues. Trimming removed 0 bases at V and 6 bases at J, with 14 bases between. The CDR3 DNA is TGTGCCAGCAGCTTGGCCCCAGGGGGGCGCGATACGCAGTATTTT. Translation gives CASSLAPGGRDTQYF.